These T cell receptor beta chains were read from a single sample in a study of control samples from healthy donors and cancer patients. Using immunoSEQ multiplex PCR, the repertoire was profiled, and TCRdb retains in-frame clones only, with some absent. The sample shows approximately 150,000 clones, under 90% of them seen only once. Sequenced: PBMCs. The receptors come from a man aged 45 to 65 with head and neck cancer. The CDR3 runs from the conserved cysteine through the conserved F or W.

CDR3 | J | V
CASSELGQGANEKLFF | TRBJ1-4 | TRBV25-1
CASSLSETHNEQFF | TRBJ2-1 | TRBV7-2
CASSVGQGVLAYEQYF | TRBJ2-7 | TRBV9
CASSVEQYTGELFF | TRBJ2-2 | TRBV9
CSVPLEQVNEQFF | TRBJ2-1 | TRBV29-1
CASSLVADRHEKLFF | TRBJ1-4 | TRBV11-3
CASTSPLGRLETQYF | TRBJ2-5 | TRBV10-2
CSVGRLAESFSTDTQYF | TRBJ2-3 | TRBV29-1
CAWSVGQGRSPLHF | TRBJ1-6 | TRBV30
CASSSPGLATNTGELFF | TRBJ2-2 | TRBV5-1
CASIRGERGGYTF | TRBJ1-2 | TRBV2
CASSPEGTDTQYF | TRBJ2-3 | TRBV6-5